These 30 T cell receptor beta chains originate from one sample sequenced in a study of blood T cell repertoires in COVID-19. TCRdb keeps only in-frame clones here, not all; method: immunoSEQ multiplex PCR. The data contain some 150,000 clones, about 90% of them seen just once; the ten biggest clones take up roughly a tenth. Sequencing was performed on peripheral blood. The receptors were gathered from a man between 50 and 59 years old with active or convalescent COVID-19.

The gene calls are TRBV9 and TRBJ2-3; 7 positions match TRBD2. Germline lookup yields CDR1 SGDLS and CDR2 YYNGEE. This CDR3 is 17 amino acids long. Losses at the gene ends were 4 bases for V and 2 bases for J; bases not matched to a gene: 13. CDR3 amino acids: CASSTGRESPFTDTQYF. The CDR3 DNA is TGTGCCAGCAGCACGGGGCGGGAGTCGCCCTTCACAGATACGCAGTATTTT. The complete variable domain, with remaining parts taken from reference TRBV9 and TRBJ2-3, reads DSGVTQTPKHLITATGQRVTLRCSPRSGDLSVYWYQQSLDQGLQFLIQYYNGEERAKGNILERFSAQQFPDLHSELNLSSLELGDSALYFCASSTGRESPFTDTQYFGPGTRLTVL.

The rearrangement uses TRBV9 and TRBJ2-3; D is undetermined. V was shortened by 4 bases and J by 0 bases, with 6 bases between the two germline ends. The length of the CDR3 is 13 residues. In germline, CDR1 is SGDLS, CDR2 YYNGEE. The CDR3 spells CASSSGSTDTQYF. The CDR3 region has the DNA TGTGCCAGCAGCTCGGGTAGCACAGATACGCAGTATTTT.

The gene calls are TRBV5-1 and TRBJ2-7; TRBD2 matches at 9 bases. The CDR3 runs to 14 residues. CDR1 is SGHRS, CDR2 YFSETQ, per germline. Losses at the gene ends were 3 bases for V and 3 bases for J; bases not matched to a gene: 4. DNA of the CDR3: TGCGCCAGCAGCTATGAGCGGGGGGACTACGAGCAGTACTTC. Translated: CASSYERGDYEQYF.

The rearrangement links TRBV27 to TRBJ2-1; 11 nucleotides agree with TRBD2. This CDR3 spans 15 amino acids. The V and J ends lost 5 bases and 9 bases, in that order; junction bases with no gene match: 9. Germline values: CDR1 MNHEY, CDR2 SMNVEV (reference sequence). The CDR3 DNA follows: TGTGCCAGCAGTCCATCGGCTAGCGGGAGGAGTGAGCAGTTCTTC. Protein: CASSPSASGRSEQFF.

This clone showed up just once. The gene calls are TRBV28 and TRBJ1-1; D remains unclear. CDR3 size: 11 residues. The germline V gene encodes CDR1 MDHEN and CDR2 SYDVKM. Trimming stripped 4 bases from V and 8 bases from J, with 8 bases between. CDR3 bases: TGTGCCAGCAGTTCCCCACGGGAAGCTTTCTTT. Protein sequence: CASSSPREAFF.

This clone was observed a single time. V is TRBV6-2 or TRBV6-3 and J is TRBJ2-4, with D hard to call. The length of the CDR3 is 15 residues. Trimming cost V 6 bases and J 12 bases, with 24 bases left between them. Germline V CDR1 and CDR2: MNHEY, SVGEGT. The DNA for the CDR3 is TGTGCCAGCAGCTCCCCTATAACCATCCCCGGGTATCAGTACTTC. Its translation is CASSSPITIPGYQYF.

V usage is TRBV7-9 and J usage is TRBJ1-4; 7 positions agree with TRBD1. J gave up 3 bases and V 9 bases, and 4 bases lay outside the gene matches. The CDR3 is 13 amino acids. CDR1 SEHNR and CDR2 FQNEAQ come from the germline V gene (reference sequence). The CDR3 protein is CASEGAPNEKLFF. In nucleotides, the CDR3 is TGTGCCAGTGAGGGGGCCCCTAATGAAAAACTGTTTTTT.

The V and J genes are TRBV24-1 and TRBJ2-1; 12 bases agree with TRBD2. The V gene end was trimmed by 5 bases and the J gene end by 9 bases; junction bases not matched to a gene: 4. In germline, CDR1 is KGHDR, CDR2 SFDVKD. The CDR3 length is 14 residues. The CDR3 DNA reads TGTGCCACCAGTGTCGGACTAGCGGGATTTGAGCAGTTCTTC. It specifies CATSVGLAGFEQFF.

The gene calls are TRBV7-3 and TRBJ2-1, with 9 positions matching TRBD1. Germline V CDR1 and CDR2: SGHTA, FQGTGA. The V segment lost 3 bases and the J segment 2 bases; nucleotides outside the gene matches: 2. The CDR3 is 15 amino acids. CDR3 DNA: TGTGCCAGCAGCTTTGACAGGGGGACCTACAATGAGCAGTTCTTC. Its protein product is CASSFDRGTYNEQFF.

The CDR3 coding sequence is TGTGCCAGCAGCGGCCCCGGAGCAGGGGTACGGGAGACCCAGTACTTC. The encoded protein is CASSGPGAGVRETQYF. This chain joins TRBV9 and TRBJ2-5; TRBD1 might be the D (6 bases). This CDR3 has 16 residues. Germline CDR1 reads SGDLS; CDR2 reads YYNGEE. V shed 3 bases and J shed 5 bases, with 20 bases lying between them.

The gene calls are TRBV2 and TRBJ1-2; D possibly corresponds to TRBD1 (6 bases). Germline V gives CDR1 SNHLY, CDR2 FYNNEI. V dropped 7 bases and J dropped 7 bases, with 25 bases sitting between them. The CDR3 loop spans 16 amino acids. CDR3 sequence reads: CASIMTGNLRTGGYTF. The DNA for the CDR3 is TGTGCCAGCATAATGACAGGCAACTTGAGAACGGGTGGCTACACCTTC.

The gene calls are TRBV5-1 and TRBJ2-3; D is unresolved. The V and J ends lost 4 bases and 4 bases respectively, with 10 bases between them. The V gene's germline CDR1 is SGHRS and CDR2 YFSETQ. This CDR3 contains 13 residues. In DNA form, the CDR3 reads TGCGCCAGCAGCAAAATTACGGCAGATACGCAGTATTTT. It specifies CASSKITADTQYF. The whole variable domain, remainder taken from reference TRBV5-1 and TRBJ2-3, is KAGVTQTPRYLIKTRGQQVTLSCSPISGHRSVSWYQQTPGQGLQFLFEYFSETQRNKGNFPGRFSGRQFSNSRSEMNVSTLELGDSALYLCASSKITADTQYFGPGTRLTVL.

The gene calls are TRBV15 and TRBJ2-1; D not certain. Trimming removed 4 bases from V and 6 bases from J, with 13 bases in between. The CDR3 is 14 amino acids. Germline loops: CDR1 LNHNV, CDR2 YYDKDF (reference sequence). CDR3 sequence (DNA): TGTGCCACCAGCACCCAATATTACGGCAATGAGCAGTTCTTC. Amino acid sequence: CATSTQYYGNEQFF.

CDR3: CASSLTGGVQPQHF. In nucleotides, the CDR3 is TGTGCCAGCAGTTTAACAGGGGGCGTACAGCCCCAGCATTTT. The chain joins TRBV28 to TRBJ1-5, with 9 bases identical to TRBD1. Germline loops: CDR1 MDHEN, CDR2 SYDVKM. The length of the CDR3 is 14 residues. V was pared by 2 bases and J by 7 bases, with 3 bases of the junction left unmatched.

The chain combines TRBV5-1 with TRBJ1-1; 7 bases are shared with TRBD1. Trimming took 7 bases from V and 1 from J; bases not matched to a gene: 10. The length of the CDR3 is 15 residues. The germline gives CDR1 SGHRS, CDR2 YFSETQ. CDR3 in DNA: TGCGCCAGCTCCCGAGGTCACAGGGGGAACACTGAAGCTTTCTTT. Encoded protein: CASSRGHRGNTEAFF.

This chain connects TRBV28 to TRBJ2-3; 7 bases match TRBD2. The trim removed 10 bases at V and 3 bases at J, leaving 7 bases unmatched. Germline loops: CDR1 MDHEN, CDR2 SYDVKM. CDR3 length: 13 amino acids. CDR3 DNA: TGTGCCATCTCTCCAGCGGGAACAGATACGCAGTATTTT. Residues: CAISPAGTDTQYF.

V and J are TRBV28 and TRBJ1-6, with 7 bases aligning to TRBD1. Germline assignment: CDR1 MDHEN and CDR2 SYDVKM. There are 14 residues in the CDR3. Losses at the gene ends were 5 bases for V and 10 bases for J; bases not matched to a gene: 8. The CDR3 loop reads CASSGTGVGSPLHF. CDR3 in DNA: TGTGCCAGCAGTGGCACAGGGGTAGGGTCACCCCTCCACTTT.

This clone was seen a handful of times. The rearrangement links TRBV5-6 to TRBJ2-6; D is ambiguous. The V end was cut by 1 base, the J end by 3 bases, with 5 bases between. This CDR3 region has 14 residues. In germline, CDR1 is SGHDT, CDR2 YYEEEE. The CDR3, as DNA: TGTGCCAGCAGCTTGCTTTATGGGGCCAACGTCCTGACTTTC. Protein product: CASSLLYGANVLTF.

The chain links TRBV6-4 to TRBJ2-1; 8 bases are shared with TRBD2. The CDR3 has 16 residues. The V and J ends lost 0 bases and 9 bases, in that order; junction bases with no gene match: 10. Germline V gene data show CDR1 as MRHNA and CDR2 as SNTAGT. The CDR3 is CASSDSGGRPFGEQFF. Written as DNA, the CDR3 is TGTGCCAGCAGTGACTCGGGCGGGAGGCCCTTCGGTGAGCAGTTCTTC.

The rearrangement joins TRBV29-1 to TRBJ1-1, with D tentatively TRBD1 (5 bases). V was pared by 4 bases and J by 5 bases, with 14 bases between. CDR3 size: 13 residues. CDR1 is SQVTM and CDR2 is ANQGSEA in the germline V gene. The CDR3 nucleotides read TGCAGCGTTGGGGGAGGGGCTATGACTGAAGCTTTCTTT. Translation: CSVGGGAMTEAFF.

V gene TRBV7-2 combines with J gene TRBJ2-7; 7 bases align to TRBD1. The junction had 10 bases not matched to a gene; V was cut back by 1 base and J by 7 bases. This CDR3 has 15 amino acids. Germline CDR1 SGHTA, CDR2 FQGNSA. The CDR3 coding sequence is TGTGCCAGCAGCTTAGAAGGACAGGCCCTGAGGGAGCAGTACTTC. Translating it yields CASSLEGQALREQYF. Filled out from reference TRBV7-2 and TRBJ2-7, the complete variable domain reads GAGVSQSPSNKVTEKGKDVELRCDPISGHTALYWYRQSLGQGLEFLIYFQGNSAPDKSGLPSDRFSAERTGGSVSTLTIQRTQQEDSAVYLCASSLEGQALREQYFGPGTRLTVT.

The V call is TRBV19, the J call TRBJ2-5, with 7 bases matching TRBD1. The CDR3 spans 14 residues. V shed 1 base and J 5 bases; nucleotides not matched to a gene: 4. Germline CDR1 reads LNHDA; CDR2 reads SQIVND (reference sequence). CDR3 DNA: TGTGCCAGTAGTATAGGACAGGGTGGCGAGACCCAGTACTTC. Encoded protein: CASSIGQGGETQYF.

The chain uses TRBV2 and TRBJ2-7; 8 bases are shared with TRBD1. CDR3 size: 13 residues. Germline trimming cut 6 bases from V and 6 bases from J; bases unmatched to any gene: 7. The V gene's germline CDR1 is SNHLY and CDR2 FYNNEI. CDR3 bases: TGTGCCAGCAGACTCCGACAGGGGACCGAGCAGTACTTC. It is translated as CASRLRQGTEQYF.

This chain links TRBV28 with TRBJ1-5; TRBD1 agrees at 10 bases. Germline V gene lookup returns CDR1 MDHEN and CDR2 SYDVKM. CDR3 size: 16 residues. J lost 7 bases, V lost 3 bases, and 9 bases had no gene match. The CDR3 region is CASSFRDRGREQPQHF. The CDR3 region has the DNA TGTGCCAGCAGTTTTAGGGACAGGGGAAGGGAGCAGCCCCAGCATTTT.

DNA for the CDR3: TGTGCCAGCAGTAACCCCGGGACAGGGAATCAGCCCCAGCATTTT. Encoded protein: CASSNPGTGNQPQHF. The V and J genes are TRBV27 and TRBJ1-5; 9 bases match TRBD1. The CDR3 loop spans 15 amino acids. Germline lookup yields CDR1 MNHEY and CDR2 SMNVEV (reference sequence). With V trimmed by 5 bases and J by 4 bases, 6 bases remained unmatched.

This sequence joins TRBV19 and TRBJ2-1, with 13 bases matching TRBD2. This CDR3 region has 17 residues. Trimming removed 7 bases from V and 6 bases from J; junction bases left unmatched: 12. Germline V gene lookup returns CDR1 LNHDA and CDR2 SQIVND (reference sequence). The CDR3 DNA is TGTGCCAGTAAGAGCTGGACTAGCGGGGGAAGAAGCAATGAGCAGTTCTTC. Protein sequence: CASKSWTSGGRSNEQFF.

V usage is TRBV30 and J usage is TRBJ2-3; D remains ambiguous. The CDR3 is 12 amino acids. Germline loops: CDR1 GTSNPN, CDR2 SVGIG (reference sequence). CDR3 DNA: TGTGCTGTAGCAAAGAGCACAGATACGCAGTATTTT. Translating gives CAVAKSTDTQYF.

This clone was seen just once. CDR3 residues: CASSYSYTQNTEAFF. The CDR3 coding sequence is TGTGCCAGCAGTTACTCTTACACACAGAACACTGAAGCTTTCTTT. J is TRBJ1-1 and V is TRBV6-5; no definite D call. V was clipped by 0 bases and J by 1 base, with 9 bases between them. This CDR3 region has 15 residues. The V gene's germline CDR1 is MNHEY and CDR2 SVGAGI.

The rearrangement uses TRBV4-3 and TRBJ1-4, with 7 bases that match TRBD1. Germline CDR1 is LGHNA and CDR2 is YSLEER. CDR3 length: 12 residues. V was pared by 3 bases and J by 13 bases, with 5 bases of the junction left unmatched. CDR3 in amino acids: CASSHRDSLLFF. The CDR3 region has the DNA TGCGCCAGCAGCCACCGGGACAGTCTACTGTTTTTT.

The V gene is TRBV28, the J gene TRBJ2-5; TRBD1 matches at 7 bases. The CDR3 spans 13 residues. The germline V gene has CDR1 MDHEN and CDR2 SYDVKM. Trimming cost V 3 bases and J 5 bases; bases outside gene matches: 3. CDR3 amino acids: CASSFTGAETQYF. The CDR3 DNA reads as TGTGCCAGCAGTTTTACAGGGGCCGAGACCCAGTACTTC. The variable domain in full, with the rest retrieved from reference TRBV28 and TRBJ2-5, is DVKVTQSSRYLVKRTGEKVFLECVQDMDHENMFWYRQDPGLGLRLIYFSYDVKMKEKGDIPEGYSVSREKKERFSLILESASTNQTSMYLCASSFTGAETQYFGPGTRLLVL.